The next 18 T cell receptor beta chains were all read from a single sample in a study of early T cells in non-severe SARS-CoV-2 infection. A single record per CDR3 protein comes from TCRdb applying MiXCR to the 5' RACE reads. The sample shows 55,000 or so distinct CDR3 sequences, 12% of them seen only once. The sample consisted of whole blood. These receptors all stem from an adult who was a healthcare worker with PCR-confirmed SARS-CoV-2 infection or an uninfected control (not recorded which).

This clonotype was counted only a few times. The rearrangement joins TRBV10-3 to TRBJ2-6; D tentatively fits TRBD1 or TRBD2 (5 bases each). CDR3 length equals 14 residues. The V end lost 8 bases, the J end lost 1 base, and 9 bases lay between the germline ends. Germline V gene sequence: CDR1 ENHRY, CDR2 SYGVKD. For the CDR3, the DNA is TGTGCCATCGGGGGACCGTCTGGGGCCAACGTCCTGACTTTC. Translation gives CAIGGPSGANVLTF.

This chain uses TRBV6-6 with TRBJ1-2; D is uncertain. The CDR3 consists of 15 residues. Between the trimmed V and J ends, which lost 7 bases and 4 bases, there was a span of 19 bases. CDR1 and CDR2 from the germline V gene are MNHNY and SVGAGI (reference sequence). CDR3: CASTPRLPPFYGYTF. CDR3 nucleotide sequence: TGTGCCAGCACCCCGAGACTTCCTCCGTTCTATGGCTACACCTTC.

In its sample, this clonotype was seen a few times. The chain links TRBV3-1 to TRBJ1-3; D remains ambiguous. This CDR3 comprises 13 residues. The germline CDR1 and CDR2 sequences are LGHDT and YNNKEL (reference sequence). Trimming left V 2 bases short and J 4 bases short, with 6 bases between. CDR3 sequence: CASSQYRGNTIYF. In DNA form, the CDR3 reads TGTGCCAGCAGCCAATACCGAGGAAACACCATATATTTT.

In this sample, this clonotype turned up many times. In DNA, the CDR3 is TGTGCCAGCAGCCCACCGAACAGGGGAGAAAAACTGTTTTTT. As protein: CASSPPNRGEKLFF. The V and J genes are TRBV7-9 and TRBJ1-4, with TRBD1 identical over 7 bases. The CDR3 is made up of 14 amino acids. V lost 5 bases to trimming and J lost 8 bases; unmatched junction nucleotides: 8. The germline CDR1 and CDR2 sequences are SEHNR and FQNEAQ (reference sequence).

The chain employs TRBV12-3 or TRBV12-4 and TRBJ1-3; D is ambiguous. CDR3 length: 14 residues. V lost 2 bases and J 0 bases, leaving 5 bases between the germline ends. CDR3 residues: CASSLRSSGNTIYF. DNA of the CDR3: TGTGCCAGCAGTTTACGGAGCTCTGGAAACACCATATATTTT.

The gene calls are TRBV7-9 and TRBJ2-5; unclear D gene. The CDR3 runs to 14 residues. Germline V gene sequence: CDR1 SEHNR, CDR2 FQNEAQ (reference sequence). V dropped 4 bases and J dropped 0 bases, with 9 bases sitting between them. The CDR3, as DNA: TGTGCCAGCAGCTCCTCCCAGTACCAAGAGACCCAGTACTTC. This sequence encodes CASSSSQYQETQYF.

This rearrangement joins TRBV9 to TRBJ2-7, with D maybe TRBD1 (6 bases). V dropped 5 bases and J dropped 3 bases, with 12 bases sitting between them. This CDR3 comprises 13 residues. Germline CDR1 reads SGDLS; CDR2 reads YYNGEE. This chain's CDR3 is CASSESGDYEQYF. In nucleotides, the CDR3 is TGTGCCAGCAGTGAATCAGGGGACTACGAGCAGTACTTC.

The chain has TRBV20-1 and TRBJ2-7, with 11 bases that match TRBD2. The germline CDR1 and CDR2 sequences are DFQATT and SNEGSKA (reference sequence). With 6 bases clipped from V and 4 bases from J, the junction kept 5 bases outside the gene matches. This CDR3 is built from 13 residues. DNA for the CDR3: TGCAGTGCCACCGGACTAGCGGGTTACGAGCAGTACTTC. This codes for CSATGLAGYEQYF.

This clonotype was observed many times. The CDR3 DNA reads TGTGCCAGCAGCCAGCGGGGGTCCACACGGGATACGCAGTATTTT. Translating gives CASSQRGSTRDTQYF. The V call is TRBV5-6, the J call TRBJ2-3, with 8 bases fitting TRBD2. This CDR3 contains 15 residues. The V segment lost 4 bases and the J segment 6 bases; nucleotides outside the gene matches: 10. Germline V lookup: CDR1 SGHDT, CDR2 YYEEEE. Using reference TRBV5-6 and TRBJ2-3 for the parts outside the CDR3, the full variable domain is DAGVTQSPTHLIKTRGQQVTLRCSPKSGHDTVSWYQQALGQGPQFIFQYYEEEERQRGNFPDRFSGHQFPNYSSELNVNALLLGDSALYLCASSQRGSTRDTQYFGPGTRLTVL.

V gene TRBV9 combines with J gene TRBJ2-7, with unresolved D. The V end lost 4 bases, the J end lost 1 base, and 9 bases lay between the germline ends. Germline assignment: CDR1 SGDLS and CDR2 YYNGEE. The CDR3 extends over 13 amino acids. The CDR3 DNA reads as TGTGCCAGCAGCCTTGACACTTCCTACGAGCAGTACTTC. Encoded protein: CASSLDTSYEQYF.

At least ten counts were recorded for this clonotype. The chain's CDR3 is CASGGPPGTGELFF. CDR3 bases: TGTGCTAGTGGAGGTCCCCCGGGCACCGGGGAGCTGTTTTTT. V is TRBV12-5 and J is TRBJ2-2; D is ambiguous. This CDR3 region has 14 residues. Germline CDR1 and CDR2: LGHNT and FRNRAP. Trimming removed 6 bases from V and 4 bases from J, with 12 bases in between.

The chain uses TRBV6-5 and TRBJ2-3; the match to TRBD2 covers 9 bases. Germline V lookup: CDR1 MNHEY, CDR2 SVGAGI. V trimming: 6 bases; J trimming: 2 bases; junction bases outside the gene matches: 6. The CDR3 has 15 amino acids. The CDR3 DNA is TGTGCCAGCAGGCTAGCGGGGTCCAACACAGATACGCAGTATTTT. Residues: CASRLAGSNTDTQYF.

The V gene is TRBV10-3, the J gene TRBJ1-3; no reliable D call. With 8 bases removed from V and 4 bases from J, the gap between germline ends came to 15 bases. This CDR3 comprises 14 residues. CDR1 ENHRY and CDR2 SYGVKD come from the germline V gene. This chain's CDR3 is CAIAEGRAGNTIYF. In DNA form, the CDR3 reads TGTGCCATCGCCGAGGGCAGAGCAGGAAACACCATATATTTT.

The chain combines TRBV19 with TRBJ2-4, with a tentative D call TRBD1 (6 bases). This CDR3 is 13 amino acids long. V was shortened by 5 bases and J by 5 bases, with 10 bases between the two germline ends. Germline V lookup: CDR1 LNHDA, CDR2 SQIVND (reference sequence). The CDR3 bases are TGTGCCAGTAGTGCCTACAGGGAAAACATTCAGTACTTC. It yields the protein CASSAYRENIQYF.

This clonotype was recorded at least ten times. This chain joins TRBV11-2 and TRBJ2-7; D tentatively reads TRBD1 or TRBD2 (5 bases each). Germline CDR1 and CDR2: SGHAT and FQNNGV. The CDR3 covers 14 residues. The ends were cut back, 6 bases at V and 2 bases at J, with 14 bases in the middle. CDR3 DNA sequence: TGTGCCAGCAGTTTCGGGACCGGCCCCTACGAGCAGTACTTC. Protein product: CASSFGTGPYEQYF.

The CDR3 DNA follows: TGTGCCAGCAGTCGGGACAGGGCGACAGGTGAGCAGTTCTTC. Its protein is CASSRDRATGEQFF. The rearrangement links TRBV6-1 to TRBJ2-1; 9 positions match TRBD1. Germline CDR1 MNHNS, CDR2 SASEGT. J lost 9 bases, V lost 5 bases, and 8 bases had no gene match. The CDR3 is 14 amino acids.

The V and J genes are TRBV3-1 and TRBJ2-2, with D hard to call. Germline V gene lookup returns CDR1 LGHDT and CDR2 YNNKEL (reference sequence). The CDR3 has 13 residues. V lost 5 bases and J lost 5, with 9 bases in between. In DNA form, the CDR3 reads TGTGCCAGCAGCTCACGTGAAACCGGGGAGCTGTTTTTT. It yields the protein CASSSRETGELFF.

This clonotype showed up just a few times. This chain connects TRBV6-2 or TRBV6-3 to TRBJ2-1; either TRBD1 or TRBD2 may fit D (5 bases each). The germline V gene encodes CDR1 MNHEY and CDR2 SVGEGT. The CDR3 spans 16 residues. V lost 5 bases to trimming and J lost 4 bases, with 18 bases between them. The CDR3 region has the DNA TGTGCCAGCAGTCGAGAGGGAAGGGGCAGTTACAATGAGCAGTTCTTC. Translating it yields CASSREGRGSYNEQFF.